The T cell receptor beta chain under discussion was sequenced for a study of radiotherapy plus CTLA-4 blockade in lung cancer. Turning to the study itself: There were objective responses in 15% to 20% of patients, and around 31% had disease control.

Using immunoSEQ multiplex PCR, the repertoire was profiled, and TCRdb retains in-frame clones only, with some absent. This sample yields around 82,000 clones, of which more than 85% are seen a single time; around 17% belongs to the top ten. The CDR3 extends over 14 amino acids. Trimming left V 3 bases short and J 7 bases short, with 17 bases between. CDR1 SGDLS and CDR2 YYNGEE come from the germline V gene. The chain employs TRBV9 and TRBJ2-7, with D perhaps TRBD1 or TRBD2 (5 bases each). Here the sequenced sample was peripheral blood, taken from a patient treated with radiotherapy plus ipilimumab. This receptor was obtained from a human donor with non-small cell lung cancer that progressed on radiotherapy plus ipilimumab. This chain's CDR3 is CASSEGPELGEQYF. In DNA form, the CDR3 reads TGTGCCAGCAGCGAGGGACCGGAGTTGGGTGAGCAGTACTTC.